The 5 T cell receptor beta chains below come from one sample, sequenced in a study of T cells after yellow fever vaccination. TCRdb ran MiXCR on the 5' RACE reads and lists one entry per CDR3 protein. The sample lists under 500,000 distinct CDR3 sequences, roughly 20% occurring once. Sequenced here: PBMCs, sampled before the yellow fever booster vaccination. These receptors were collected from a man between 18 and 35 years old who received the YFV17D yellow fever vaccine.

This clonotype was counted a few times. The J gene is TRBJ1-2, the V gene TRBV4-3; no firm D call. Germline CDR1 is LGHNA and CDR2 is YSLEER. The CDR3 sequence is 14 residues long. Trimming cost V 0 bases and J 8 bases, with 13 bases left between them. The CDR3 sequence is CASSQDPGSGGYTF. The CDR3 nucleotides read TGCGCCAGCAGCCAAGATCCGGGAAGTGGCGGCTACACCTTC.

This clonotype was recorded a few times. The chain joins TRBV6-6 to TRBJ1-5, with 8 bases identical to TRBD1. Germline CDR1 MNHNY, CDR2 SVGAGI (reference sequence). This CDR3 region has 14 residues. J lost 7 bases, V lost 4 bases, and 6 bases had no gene match. CDR3 protein: CASSSQGAWQPQHF. The CDR3 nucleotides read TGTGCCAGCAGTTCCCAGGGGGCTTGGCAGCCCCAGCATTTT.

The rearrangement links TRBV6-5 to TRBJ1-1; TRBD1 is a possible D gene (5 bases). This CDR3 spans 12 amino acids. Trimming took off 5 bases at V and 5 bases at J, with 9 bases between the two ends. In germline, CDR1 is MNHEY, CDR2 SVGAGI. This chain's CDR3 is CASSGWGTEAFF. In DNA form, the CDR3 reads TGTGCCAGCAGTGGGTGGGGGACTGAAGCTTTCTTT.

Only a few counts were recorded for this clonotype. The genes are TRBV5-1 and TRBJ2-7, with D uncertain. Per the germline V gene, CDR1 is SGHRS and CDR2 is YFSETQ. Trimming stripped 6 bases from V and 0 bases from J, with 13 bases between. The CDR3 extends over 14 amino acids. CDR3 bases: TGCGCCAGCACCCCCTGGGGAAGCTCCTACGAGCAGTACTTC. This encodes CASTPWGSSYEQYF.

The chain uses TRBV10-3 and TRBJ2-7; no reliable D call. The CDR3 runs 13 residues. V lost 4 bases to trimming and J lost 0 bases, with 7 bases between them. The germline CDR1 and CDR2 sequences are ENHRY and SYGVKD. This CDR3 reads CAISGVFSYEQYF. CDR3 nucleotide sequence: TGTGCCATCAGTGGAGTGTTCTCCTACGAGCAGTACTTC.